The 26 T cell receptor beta chains presented below share a single source sample, sequenced in a study of T cell responses to AZD1222 COVID-19 vaccine. Sequencing was performed with immunoSEQ multiplex PCR; in TCRdb, only in-frame clones are kept and a portion is missing. The sample consists of about 140,000 clones, around 93% of them appearing once. This specimen consisted of peripheral blood, obtained 28 days after the second AZD1222 dose. The receptors were sampled from an adult who received the AZD1222 COVID-19 vaccine.

The chain couples TRBV27 to TRBJ1-6, with 8 bases lining up with TRBD1. Unmatched junction bases numbered 12, after V lost 4 bases and J lost 10 bases. Germline V CDR1 and CDR2: MNHEY, SMNVEV (reference sequence). The CDR3 extends over 16 amino acids. The CDR3 nucleotides are TGTGCCAGCAGTTCGTTGGTTCAGGGGGCACAGTCACCCCTCCACTTT. This sequence encodes CASSSLVQGAQSPLHF.

The V gene is TRBV7-8, the J gene TRBJ2-3; D is ambiguous. V dropped 5 bases and J dropped 0 bases, with 9 bases sitting between them. The germline CDR1 and CDR2 sequences are SGHVS and FQNEAQ. The CDR3 sequence is 14 residues long. Here the CDR3 reads CASSPLTSTDTQYF. CDR3 bases: TGTGCCAGCAGCCCCCTAACTAGCACAGATACGCAGTATTTT.

V and J are TRBV3-1 (or the pseudogene TRBV3-2) and TRBJ2-3; 8 nucleotides agree with TRBD2. The germline gives CDR1 LGHDT, CDR2 YNNKEL (reference sequence). CDR3 length: 16 amino acids. Losses at the gene ends were 0 bases for V and 5 bases for J; bases not matched to a gene: 7. The CDR3 sequence: CASSQDGLAGIDTQYF. CDR3 bases: TGTGCCAGCAGCCAAGATGGGTTAGCGGGGATAGATACGCAGTATTTT.

The J gene is TRBJ1-2, the V gene TRBV19; 10 bases map to TRBD1. Per germline, CDR1 LNHDA and CDR2 SQIVND (reference sequence). The CDR3 has 19 amino acids. CDR3 DNA: TGTCCCCGTAACCTTCTTTTGGACAGGGGGACCCAAGGGGACTATGGCTACACCTTC. It codes for CPRNLLLDRGTQGDYGYTF. Supplemented by reference TRBV19 and TRBJ1-2, the full variable domain reads DGGITQSPKYLFRKEGQNVTLSCEQNLNHDAMYWYRQDPGQGLRLIYYSQIVNDFQKGDIAEGYSVSREKKESFPLTVTSAQKNPTAFYLCPRNLLLDRGTQGDYGYTFGSGTRLTVV.

This chain links TRBV19 with TRBJ1-2; tentative D call: TRBD1 (5 bases). Trimming took 6 bases from V and 8 from J, leaving 16 bases between them. The germline CDR1 and CDR2 sequences are LNHDA and SQIVND (reference sequence). The length of the CDR3 is 13 residues. In nucleotides, the CDR3 is TGTGCCAGTAGCACCATGGACAAGGGCGGCTACACCTTC. Translating it yields CASSTMDKGGYTF. Variable domain in full (rest from reference TRBV19 and TRBJ1-2): DGGITQSPKYLFRKEGQNVTLSCEQNLNHDAMYWYRQDPGQGLRLIYYSQIVNDFQKGDIAEGYSVSREKKESFPLTVTSAQKNPTAFYLCASSTMDKGGYTFGSGTRLTVV.

In its sample, this clone was seen a few times. This chain joins TRBV5-1 and TRBJ2-3, with D tentatively TRBD2 (5 bases). The CDR3 sequence is 13 residues long. V gave up 0 bases and J gave up 8 bases, with 10 bases separating them. From germline, CDR1 is SGHRS and CDR2 YFSETQ. The CDR3 DNA reads TGCGCCAGCAGCTTGGCTTTGGGAGTTACGCAGTATTTT. Its translation is CASSLALGVTQYF.

This sequence joins TRBV3-1 (or the pseudogene TRBV3-2) and TRBJ2-3; D not certain. CDR3 size: 17 residues. Germline CDR1 is LGHDT and CDR2 is YNNKEL (reference sequence). The V and J ends lost 1 base and 0 bases respectively, with 14 bases between them. The DNA of the CDR3 is TGTGCCAGCAGCCAAGCCGTTATTGGGGTAAGCACAGATACGCAGTATTTT. Translation gives CASSQAVIGVSTDTQYF.

This clone was detected once. V and J are TRBV6-2 or TRBV6-3 and TRBJ2-3, with unresolved D. Deletions cut 6 bases from V and 7 bases from J, with 8 bases between. The CDR3 sequence is 11 residues long. The V gene's germline CDR1 is MNHEY and CDR2 SVGEGT. CDR3 residues: CASSLTNTQYF. The CDR3 nucleotides are TGTGCCAGCAGCTTAACGAATACGCAGTATTTT.

The V call is TRBV4-2, the J call TRBJ1-6, with D possibly being TRBD1 (5 bases). CDR1 is LGHNA, CDR2 YNFKEQ, per germline. The CDR3 runs 14 residues. V shed 1 base and J shed 10 bases, with 11 bases lying between them. In DNA form, the CDR3 reads TGTGCCAGCAGCCAAGTCGGGACGGGGTCACCCCTCCACTTT. Residues: CASSQVGTGSPLHF.

V usage is TRBV6-1 and J usage is TRBJ2-5, with TRBD2 matching over 11 bases. Germline V CDR1 and CDR2: MNHNS, SASEGT. Germline trimming cut 2 bases from V and 4 bases from J; bases unmatched to any gene: 21. The CDR3 runs to 21 residues. The CDR3 is CASSEFLTPGTSGPLGETQYF. CDR3 bases: TGTGCCAGCAGTGAATTTTTGACCCCCGGGACTAGCGGCCCCTTGGGAGAGACCCAGTACTTC.

The J gene is TRBJ1-6, the V gene TRBV9, with D possibly TRBD1 on 5 matching bases. The CDR3 runs to 15 residues. Trimming shortened V by 0 bases and J by 14 bases, and 18 bases separated the two germline ends. Germline lookup yields CDR1 SGDLS and CDR2 YYNGEE. The CDR3 region is CASSVGPGRFLSLHF. CDR3 DNA sequence: TGTGCCAGCAGCGTAGGCCCGGGACGGTTTCTCTCCCTCCACTTT. The whole variable domain, filled in from reference TRBV9 and TRBJ1-6, reads DSGVTQTPKHLITATGQRVTLRCSPRSGDLSVYWYQQSLDQGLQFLIQYYNGEERAKGNILERFSAQQFPDLHSELNLSSLELGDSALYFCASSVGPGRFLSLHFGNGTRLTVT.

This chain links TRBV2 with TRBJ2-7; 8 bases fit TRBD1. Germline V lookup: CDR1 SNHLY, CDR2 FYNNEI. The CDR3 is made up of 14 amino acids. The J segment lost 4 bases and the V segment lost 6 bases, leaving 8 bases of the junction unmatched. The CDR3 bases are TGTGCCAGCAGCAGACAGGGGCCGGGTTACGAGCAGTACTTC. As protein: CASSRQGPGYEQYF.

The V gene is TRBV5-4, the J gene TRBJ2-5, with D perhaps TRBD1 (5 bases). The CDR3 runs 14 residues. The V gene lost 3 bases and the J gene lost 3 bases, with 12 bases spanning the gap. Germline V gives CDR1 SGHNT, CDR2 YYREEE (reference sequence). This CDR3 reads CASSSQGSEETQYF. The DNA of the CDR3 is TGTGCCAGCAGCTCCCAGGGTTCGGAAGAGACCCAGTACTTC.

The chain uses TRBV18 and TRBJ1-1, with 7 bases lining up with TRBD1. Trimming took 5 bases from V and 0 from J; bases not matched to a gene: 6. The CDR3 extends over 15 amino acids. Looked up from germline, CDR1 is KGHSH and CDR2 is LQKENI. CDR3 DNA sequence: TGTGCCAGCTCATCGCACAGGGGCTTGAACACTGAAGCTTTCTTT. This codes for CASSSHRGLNTEAFF. The complete variable domain, with remaining parts taken from reference TRBV18 and TRBJ1-1, reads NAGVMQNPRHLVRRRGQEARLRCSPMKGHSHVYWYRQLPEEGLKFMVYLQKENIIDESGMPKERFSAEFPKEGPSILRIQQVVRGDSAAYFCASSSHRGLNTEAFFGQGTRLTVV.

The chain links TRBV7-9 to TRBJ2-1; a weak D match, TRBD2 (6 bases). Trimming took off 3 bases at V and 7 bases at J, with 13 bases between the two ends. The CDR3 contains 14 residues. Germline V gene lookup returns CDR1 SEHNR and CDR2 FQNEAQ (reference sequence). CDR3 loop: CASSFLGGPNEQFF. The CDR3 nucleotides are TGTGCCAGCAGCTTCTTGGGGGGACCTAATGAGCAGTTCTTC.

V gene TRBV30 combines with J gene TRBJ1-2; D is uncertain. The germline gives CDR1 GTSNPN, CDR2 SVGIG (reference sequence). Trimming cost V 3 bases and J 4 bases, with 3 bases left between them. The CDR3 consists of 10 residues. CDR3 region: CAWRSYGYTF. The CDR3 nucleotides read TGTGCCTGGAGAAGCTATGGCTACACCTTC. Full variable domain (remainder filled in from reference TRBV30 and TRBJ1-2): SQTIHQWPATLVQPVGSPLSLECTVEGTSNPNLYWYRQAAGRGLQLLFYSVGIGQISSEVPQNLSASRPQDRQFILSSKKLLLSDSGFYLCAWRSYGYTFGSGTRLTVV.

This sequence joins TRBV3-1 (or the pseudogene TRBV3-2) and TRBJ1-1, with TRBD1 matching 7 bases. Germline V CDR1 and CDR2: LGHDT, YNNKEL (reference sequence). The CDR3 sequence is 15 residues long. The J segment lost 3 bases and the V segment lost 2 bases, leaving 6 bases of the junction unmatched. Here the CDR3 reads CASSQRPGGHTEAFF. In nucleotides, the CDR3 is TGTGCCAGCAGCCAACGCCCAGGGGGTCACACTGAAGCTTTCTTT.

V usage is TRBV5-1 and J usage is TRBJ1-1; 9 bases agree with TRBD1. Germline assignment: CDR1 SGHRS and CDR2 YFSETQ. This CDR3 comprises 15 residues. V dropped 1 base and J dropped 5; count of bases not matched to a gene: 6. DNA of the CDR3: TGCGCCAGCAGCTTGACCACAGGGGGCGAGACTGAAGCTTTCTTT. Translating gives CASSLTTGGETEAFF.

A word on this clone: At one boundary the junction diverges from the germline segment, which might be a read error. The CDR3 DNA reads as TGTGCCAGCTGTGAGTACTATGAGCAGTTCTTC. It specifies CASCEYYEQFF. The chain carries TRBV2 and TRBJ2-1; D uncertain. Germline CDR1 is SNHLY and CDR2 is FYNNEI. This CDR3 contains 11 residues.

This clone is a singleton in its sample. This chain links TRBV12-3 or TRBV12-4 with TRBJ1-5; no clear D. Trimming left V 1 base short and J 0 bases short, with 1 base between. The CDR3 is 13 residues long. CDR3 DNA sequence: TGTGCCAGCAGTTTAGTTAGCAATCAGCCCCAGCATTTT. It specifies CASSLVSNQPQHF.

The CDR3 nucleotides read TGTGCCAGCATGAAACAGGGGGTTGTGCACGAGCAGTACTTC. It yields the protein CASMKQGVVHEQYF. The chain has TRBV6-5 and TRBJ2-7, with 8 bases fitting TRBD1. CDR3 length equals 14 residues. CDR1 MNHEY and CDR2 SVGAGI come from the germline V gene. V trimming: 7 bases; J trimming: 5 bases; junction bases outside the gene matches: 10.

The genes are TRBV12-3 or TRBV12-4 and TRBJ1-5, with D tentatively TRBD1 (6 bases). This CDR3 is 12 amino acids long. V lost 6 bases to trimming and J lost 11 bases, with 14 bases between them. The CDR3 here is CASSSGERAQHF. In nucleotides, the CDR3 is TGTGCCAGCAGCTCAGGGGAGCGGGCCCAGCATTTT.

This chain links TRBV6-5 with TRBJ2-2; 8 bases are a match to TRBD2. With 0 bases clipped from V and 6 bases from J, the junction kept 3 bases outside the gene matches. This CDR3 spans 15 amino acids. Germline lookup yields CDR1 MNHEY and CDR2 SVGAGI. CDR3 DNA: TGTGCCAGCAGTTACTCGAGGACTAGCCCCGGGGAGCTGTTTTTT. Translated, it gives CASSYSRTSPGELFF.

As to this clone: One junction end disagrees with the germline gene, perhaps due to a read error. The chain joins TRBV2 to TRBJ1-5; D gene unclear. This CDR3 region has 15 residues. The germline V gene has CDR1 SNHLY and CDR2 FYNNEI. CDR3 sequence: CASSEGRGSNQPQHF. CDR3 DNA: TGTGCCAGCAGCGAAGGACGGGGTAGCAATCAGCCCCAGCATTTT. Complete variable domain (other parts from reference TRBV2 and TRBJ1-5): EPEVTQTPSHQVTQMGQEVILRCVPISNHLYFYWYRQILGQKVEFLVSFYNNEISEKSEIFDDQFSVERPDGSNFTLKIRSTKLEDSAMYFCASSEGRGSNQPQHFGDGTRLSIL.

J is TRBJ1-1 and V is TRBV12-3 or TRBV12-4; D gene ambiguous. This CDR3 contains 12 residues. V was pared by 1 base and J by 5 bases, with 5 bases between. Here the CDR3 DNA reads TGTGCCAGCAGTTTAGGGTGGACTGAAGCTTTCTTT. Protein sequence: CASSLGWTEAFF.

V and J are TRBV19 and TRBJ1-5; unclear D gene. V was pared by 5 bases and J by 4 bases, with 12 bases between. The length of the CDR3 is 14 residues. CDR1 and CDR2 from the germline V gene are LNHDA and SQIVND (reference sequence). CDR3 sequence: CASSPRWGNQPQHF. The CDR3 bases are TGTGCCAGTAGTCCGCGGTGGGGAAATCAGCCCCAGCATTTT.